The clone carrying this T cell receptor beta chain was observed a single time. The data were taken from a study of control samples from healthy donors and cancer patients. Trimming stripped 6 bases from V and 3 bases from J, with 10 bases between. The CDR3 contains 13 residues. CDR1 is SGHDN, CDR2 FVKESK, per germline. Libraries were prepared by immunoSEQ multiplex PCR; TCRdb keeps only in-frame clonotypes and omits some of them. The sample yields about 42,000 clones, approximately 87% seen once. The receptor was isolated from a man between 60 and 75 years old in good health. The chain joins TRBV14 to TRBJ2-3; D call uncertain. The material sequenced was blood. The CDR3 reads CASSPSWTDTQYF. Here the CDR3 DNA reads TGTGCCAGCAGTCCAAGCTGGACAGATACGCAGTATTTT.